This TCR beta chain was recorded in a study of T cells of healthy individuals. From the 5' RACE reads, TCRdb called clonotypes with MiXCR, one entry per CDR3 protein. In the table there are fewer than 75,000 distinct CDR3 sequences, about a sixth of which are singletons. The source is a human donor in good health.

The CDR3: CSAATGNTEAFF. CDR3 sequence (DNA): TGCAGTGCTGCGACAGGGAACACTGAAGCTTTCTTT. This chain uses TRBV20-1 with TRBJ1-1; TRBD1 might be the D (6 bases). V gave up 5 bases and J gave up 1 base, with 8 bases separating them. The CDR3 runs 12 residues. CDR1 and CDR2 from the germline V gene are DFQATT and SNEGSKA (reference sequence).